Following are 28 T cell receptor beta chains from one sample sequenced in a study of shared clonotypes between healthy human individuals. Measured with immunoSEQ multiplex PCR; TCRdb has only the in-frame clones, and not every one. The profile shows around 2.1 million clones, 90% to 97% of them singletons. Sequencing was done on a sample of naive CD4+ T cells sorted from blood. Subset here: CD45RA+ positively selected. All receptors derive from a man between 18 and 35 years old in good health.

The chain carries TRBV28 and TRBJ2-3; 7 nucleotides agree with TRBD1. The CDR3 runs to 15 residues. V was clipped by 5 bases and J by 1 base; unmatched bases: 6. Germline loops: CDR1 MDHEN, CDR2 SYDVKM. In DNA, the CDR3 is TGTGCCAGCAGTCAGACAGGGCTGGGCACAGATACGCAGTATTTT. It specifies CASSQTGLGTDTQYF.

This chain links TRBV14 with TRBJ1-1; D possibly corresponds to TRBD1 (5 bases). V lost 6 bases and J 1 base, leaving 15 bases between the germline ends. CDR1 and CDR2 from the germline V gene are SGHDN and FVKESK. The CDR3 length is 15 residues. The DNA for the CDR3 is TGTGCCAGCAGTCAGGGTGGCCTTGGGAACACTGAAGCTTTCTTT. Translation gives CASSQGGLGNTEAFF.

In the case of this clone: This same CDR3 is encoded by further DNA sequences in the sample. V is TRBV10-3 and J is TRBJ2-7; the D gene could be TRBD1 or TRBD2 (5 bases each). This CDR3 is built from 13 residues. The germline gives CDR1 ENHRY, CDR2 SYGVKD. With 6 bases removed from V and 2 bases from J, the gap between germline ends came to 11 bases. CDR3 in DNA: TGTGCCATCAGGGGGACCGAAACCTACGAGCAGTACTTC. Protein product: CAIRGTETYEQYF.

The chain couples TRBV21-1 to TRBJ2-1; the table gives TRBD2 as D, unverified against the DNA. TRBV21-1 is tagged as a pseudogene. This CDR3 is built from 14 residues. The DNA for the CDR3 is TGTGCCAGCACCCCGACTAGGGTCTGGGATGAGCAGTTCTTC. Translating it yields CASTPTRVWDEQFF.

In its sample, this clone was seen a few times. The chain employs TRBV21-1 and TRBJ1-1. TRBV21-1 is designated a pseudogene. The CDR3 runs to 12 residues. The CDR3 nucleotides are TGTGCCAGCAGCAAACACGAACGCGAAGCTTTCTTT. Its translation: CASSKHEREAFF.

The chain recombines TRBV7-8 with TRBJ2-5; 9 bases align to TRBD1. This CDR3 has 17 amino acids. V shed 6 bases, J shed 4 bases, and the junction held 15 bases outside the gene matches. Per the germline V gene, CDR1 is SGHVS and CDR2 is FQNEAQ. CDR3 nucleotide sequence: TGTGCCAGCAGAAGGGCCCGATACAGGGGGCTAGGAGAGACCCAGTACTTC. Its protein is CASRRARYRGLGETQYF.

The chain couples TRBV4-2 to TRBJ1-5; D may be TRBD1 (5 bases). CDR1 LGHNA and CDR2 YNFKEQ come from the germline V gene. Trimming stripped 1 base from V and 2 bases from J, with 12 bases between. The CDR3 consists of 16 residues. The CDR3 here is CASSQGKLQGNQPQHF. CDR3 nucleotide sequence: TGTGCCAGCAGCCAAGGGAAGTTACAGGGCAATCAGCCCCAGCATTTT.

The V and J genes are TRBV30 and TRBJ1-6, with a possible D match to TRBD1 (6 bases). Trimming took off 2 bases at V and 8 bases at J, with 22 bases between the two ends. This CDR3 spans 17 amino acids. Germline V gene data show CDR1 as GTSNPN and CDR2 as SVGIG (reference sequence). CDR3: CAWSPSLGGLTHSPLHF. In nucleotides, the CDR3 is TGTGCCTGGAGTCCCTCCCTAGGGGGACTCACCCATTCACCCCTCCACTTT.

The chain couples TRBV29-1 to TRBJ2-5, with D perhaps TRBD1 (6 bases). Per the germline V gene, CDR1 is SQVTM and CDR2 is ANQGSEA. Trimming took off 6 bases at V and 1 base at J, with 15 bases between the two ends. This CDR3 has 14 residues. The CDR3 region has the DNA TGCAGCGTGGATACAGGGTTGCTCCAAGAGACCCAGTACTTC. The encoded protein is CSVDTGLLQETQYF.

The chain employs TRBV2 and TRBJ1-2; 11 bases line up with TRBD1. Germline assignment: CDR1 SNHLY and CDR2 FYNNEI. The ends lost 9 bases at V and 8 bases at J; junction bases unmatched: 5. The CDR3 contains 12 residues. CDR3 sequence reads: CASGQGAYGYTF. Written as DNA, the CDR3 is TGTGCCAGTGGACAGGGGGCGTACGGCTACACCTTC.

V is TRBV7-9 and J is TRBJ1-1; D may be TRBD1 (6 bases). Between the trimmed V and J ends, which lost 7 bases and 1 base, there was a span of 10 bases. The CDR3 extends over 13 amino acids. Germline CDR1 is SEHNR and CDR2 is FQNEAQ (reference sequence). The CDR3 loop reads CASTKTGNTEAFF. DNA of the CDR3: TGTGCCAGCACCAAGACAGGGAACACTGAAGCTTTCTTT.

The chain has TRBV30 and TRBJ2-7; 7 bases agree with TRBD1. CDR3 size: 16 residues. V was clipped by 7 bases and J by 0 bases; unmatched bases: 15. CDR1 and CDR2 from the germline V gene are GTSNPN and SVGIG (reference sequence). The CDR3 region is CASELQGSTNSYEQYF. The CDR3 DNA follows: TGTGCCTCCGAATTACAGGGGTCTACAAACTCCTACGAGCAGTACTTC.

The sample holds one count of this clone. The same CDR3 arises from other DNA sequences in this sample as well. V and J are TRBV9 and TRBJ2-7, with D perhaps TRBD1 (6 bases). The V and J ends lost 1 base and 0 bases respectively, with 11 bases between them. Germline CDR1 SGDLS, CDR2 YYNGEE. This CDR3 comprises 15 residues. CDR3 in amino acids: CASSVSGQSSYEQYF. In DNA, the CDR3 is TGTGCCAGCAGCGTAAGCGGACAGAGCTCCTACGAGCAGTACTTC.

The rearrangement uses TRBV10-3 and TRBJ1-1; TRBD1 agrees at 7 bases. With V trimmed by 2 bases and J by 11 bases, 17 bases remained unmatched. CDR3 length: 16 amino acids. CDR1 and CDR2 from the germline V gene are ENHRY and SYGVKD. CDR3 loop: CAISEPQQGFGTRAFF. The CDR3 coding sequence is TGTGCCATCAGTGAGCCACAACAGGGGTTCGGCACTCGGGCTTTCTTT.

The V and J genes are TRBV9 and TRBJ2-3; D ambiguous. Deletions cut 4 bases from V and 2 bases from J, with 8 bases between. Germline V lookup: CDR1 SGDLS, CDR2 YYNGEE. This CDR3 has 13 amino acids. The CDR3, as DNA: TGTGCCAGCAGCTCCCTCTCCACAGATACGCAGTATTTT. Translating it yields CASSSLSTDTQYF.

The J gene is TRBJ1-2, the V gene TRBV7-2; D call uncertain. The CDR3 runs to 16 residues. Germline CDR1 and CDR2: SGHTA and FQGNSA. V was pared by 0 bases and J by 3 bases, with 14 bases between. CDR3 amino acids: CASSLALARVDYGYTF. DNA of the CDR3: TGTGCCAGCAGCTTAGCGCTGGCCCGGGTTGACTATGGCTACACCTTC.

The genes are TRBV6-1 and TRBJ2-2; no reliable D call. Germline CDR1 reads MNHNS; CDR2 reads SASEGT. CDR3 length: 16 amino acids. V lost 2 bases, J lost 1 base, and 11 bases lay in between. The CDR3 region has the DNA TGTGCCAGCAGTGAATTCGTCCTTTTGAACACCGGGGAGCTGTTTTTT. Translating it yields CASSEFVLLNTGELFF.

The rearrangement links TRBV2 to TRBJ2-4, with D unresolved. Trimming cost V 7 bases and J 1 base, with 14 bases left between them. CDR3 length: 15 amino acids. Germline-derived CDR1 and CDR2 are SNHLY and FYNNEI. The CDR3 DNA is TGTGCCAGCATTCAGGCCCCCGTCGCCAAAAACATTCAGTACTTC. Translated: CASIQAPVAKNIQYF.

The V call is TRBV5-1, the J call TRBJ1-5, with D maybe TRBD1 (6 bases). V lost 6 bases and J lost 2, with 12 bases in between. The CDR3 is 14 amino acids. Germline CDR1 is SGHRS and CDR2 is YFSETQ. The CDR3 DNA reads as TGCGCCAGCACCCCGGAGGGGGGCAATCAGCCCCAGCATTTT. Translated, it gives CASTPEGGNQPQHF.

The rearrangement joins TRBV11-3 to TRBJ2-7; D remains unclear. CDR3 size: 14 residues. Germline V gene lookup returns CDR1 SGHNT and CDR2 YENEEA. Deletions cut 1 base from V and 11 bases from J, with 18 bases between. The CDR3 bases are TGTGCCAGCAGCTTAGTTCCGGGCTCGCCGCTGAAGTACTTC. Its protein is CASSLVPGSPLKYF.

CDR3 amino acids: CASRRDGASGNTIYF. The CDR3 nucleotides are TGTGCCAGCAGAAGGGACGGCGCCTCTGGAAACACCATATATTTT. This chain uses TRBV5-4 with TRBJ1-3, with D possibly being TRBD1 (5 bases). The CDR3 is made up of 15 amino acids. Germline V CDR1 and CDR2: SGHNT, YYREEE (reference sequence). V lost 5 bases to trimming and J lost 0 bases, with 12 bases between them.

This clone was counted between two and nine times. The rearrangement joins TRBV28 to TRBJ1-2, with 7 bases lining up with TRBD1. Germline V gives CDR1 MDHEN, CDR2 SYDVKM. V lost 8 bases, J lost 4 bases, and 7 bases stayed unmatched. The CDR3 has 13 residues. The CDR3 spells CASSTGVAYGYTF. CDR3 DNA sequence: TGTGCCAGCTCCACAGGGGTTGCCTATGGCTACACCTTC.

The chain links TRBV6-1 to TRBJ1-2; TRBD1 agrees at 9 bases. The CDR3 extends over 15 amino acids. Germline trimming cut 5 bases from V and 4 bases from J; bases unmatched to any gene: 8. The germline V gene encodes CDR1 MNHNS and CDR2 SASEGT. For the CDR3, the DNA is TGTGCCAGCAGTAAAGACAGGGGGGGTATCTATGGCTACACCTTC. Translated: CASSKDRGGIYGYTF.

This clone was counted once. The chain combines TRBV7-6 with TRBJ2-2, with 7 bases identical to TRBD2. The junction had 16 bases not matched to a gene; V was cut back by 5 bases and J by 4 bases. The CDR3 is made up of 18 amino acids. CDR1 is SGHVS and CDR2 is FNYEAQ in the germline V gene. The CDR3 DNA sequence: TGTGCCAGCAGCCCAACTATGGGAGGCGGGAGCGTCACCGGGGAGCTGTTTTTT. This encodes CASSPTMGGGSVTGELFF.

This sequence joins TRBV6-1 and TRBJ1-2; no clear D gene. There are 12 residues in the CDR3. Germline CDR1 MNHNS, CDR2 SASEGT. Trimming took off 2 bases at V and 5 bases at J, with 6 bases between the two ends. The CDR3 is CASSELQYGYTF. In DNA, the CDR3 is TGTGCCAGCAGTGAATTGCAGTATGGCTACACCTTC.

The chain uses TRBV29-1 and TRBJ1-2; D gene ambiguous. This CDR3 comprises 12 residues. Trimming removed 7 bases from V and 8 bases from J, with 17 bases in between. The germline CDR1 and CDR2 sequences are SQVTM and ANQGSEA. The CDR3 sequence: CSAGDEVGGYTF. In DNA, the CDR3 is TGCAGCGCTGGGGATGAAGTTGGAGGCTACACCTTC.

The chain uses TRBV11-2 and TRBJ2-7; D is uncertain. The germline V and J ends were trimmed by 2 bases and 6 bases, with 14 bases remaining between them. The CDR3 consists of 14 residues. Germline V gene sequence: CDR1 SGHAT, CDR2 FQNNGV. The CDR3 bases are TGTGCCAGCAGCTTACTCTCCCTTCTCTCCGAGCAGTACTTC. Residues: CASSLLSLLSEQYF.

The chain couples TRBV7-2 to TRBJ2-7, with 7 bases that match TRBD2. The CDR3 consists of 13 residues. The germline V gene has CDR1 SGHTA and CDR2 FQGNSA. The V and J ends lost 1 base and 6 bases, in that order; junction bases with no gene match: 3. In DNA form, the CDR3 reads TGTGCCAGCAGCTTAGGGCCTAGCGGCGAGCAGTACTTC. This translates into CASSLGPSGEQYF.